This T cell receptor (beta chain) was sequenced in a study of blood T cell repertoires in COVID-19. Looking at the study overall: Nucleic acid was either cDNA or gDNA, and it came from T cells, B-cell-depleted T cells, or PBMCs.

The germline V gene has CDR1 SGDLS and CDR2 YYNGEE. The CDR3 covers 12 residues. The V and J ends lost 4 bases and 2 bases respectively, with 5 bases between them. Produced via immunoSEQ multiplex PCR; TCRdb's table is partial and in-frame only. Found here are 150,000 to 200,000 clones, around 87% of them singletons; the top ten hold nearly 2.5%. This chain links TRBV9 with TRBJ2-3, with D uncertain. What was sequenced was peripheral blood. The clonotype comes from a man between 40 and 49 years old with active or convalescent COVID-19. The CDR3 spells CASSPNTDTQYF. Here the CDR3 DNA reads TGTGCCAGCAGCCCTAACACAGATACGCAGTATTTT.